The 20 T cell receptor beta chains below come from one sample, sequenced in a study of human thymus T cells. Data came from immunoSEQ multiplex PCR; TCRdb stores just in-frame clones and leaves some out. The sample consists of about 78,000 clones, approximately 96% of them appearing once. Corrective cardiac surgery supplied the resected thymus tissue. Sequencing was performed on thymus tissue. All receptors derive from a boy in the first two years of life with a congenital heart defect but otherwise immunologically healthy.

The J gene is TRBJ1-5, the V gene TRBV7-2; tentative D call: TRBD1 (5 bases). Looked up from germline, CDR1 is SGHTA and CDR2 is FQGNSA. The CDR3 has 14 residues. The V end was cut by 5 bases, the J end by 3 bases, with 11 bases between. The CDR3 sequence is CASSPQGHNQPQHF. For the CDR3, the DNA is TGTGCCAGCAGCCCTCAGGGTCACAATCAGCCCCAGCATTTT.

The chain recombines TRBV15 with TRBJ2-2; D is unclear. This CDR3 has 16 residues. Germline assignment: CDR1 LNHNV and CDR2 YYDKDF (reference sequence). V lost 5 bases to trimming and J lost 0 bases, with 13 bases between them. The CDR3 DNA is TGTGCCACCAGCCCCCATAGGACGACGAACACCGGGGAGCTGTTTTTT. Translated: CATSPHRTTNTGELFF.

V usage is TRBV9 and J usage is TRBJ2-3; D is possibly TRBD2 (6 bases). The CDR3 runs to 17 residues. The V end was cut by 0 bases, the J end by 3 bases, with 17 bases between. Per germline, CDR1 SGDLS and CDR2 YYNGEE. Here the CDR3 DNA reads TGTGCCAGCAGCGTAGGCGGGGACCTATCGATAACAGATACGCAGTATTTT. It encodes CASSVGGDLSITDTQYF.

V usage is TRBV10-3 and J usage is TRBJ2-3; D unresolved. The CDR3 loop spans 13 amino acids. Germline CDR1 is ENHRY and CDR2 is SYGVKD. Trimming shortened V by 11 bases and J by 0 bases, and 12 bases separated the two germline ends. For the CDR3, the DNA is TGTGCCTCCCGAGAGCTAAGCACAGATACGCAGTATTTT. Its translation is CASRELSTDTQYF.

V is TRBV4-3 and J is TRBJ1-1, with no clear D. The germline V gene has CDR1 LGHNA and CDR2 YSLEER. CDR3 length: 14 residues. Trimming pared 0 bases from V and 4 bases from J, leaving 9 bases between. The CDR3 DNA reads TGCGCCAGCAGCCAAGATGTGGGTTCCACTGAAGCTTTCTTT. Translating gives CASSQDVGSTEAFF.

The chain employs TRBV11-3 and TRBJ1-1; D perhaps matches TRBD1 (6 bases). Germline assignment: CDR1 SGHNT and CDR2 YENEEA. V was trimmed by 0 bases and J by 10 bases, leaving 9 bases between them. The CDR3 contains 12 residues. CDR3 sequence: CASSLEMDRAFF. CDR3 in DNA: TGTGCCAGCAGCTTAGAAATGGACAGAGCTTTCTTT.

This clone was recorded only once. The V and J genes are TRBV7-8 and TRBJ2-2; D is ambiguous. Trimming removed 0 bases at V and 1 base at J, with 15 bases between. Germline CDR1 is SGHVS and CDR2 is FQNEAQ. This CDR3 contains 18 residues. The CDR3 bases are TGTGCCAGCAGCTTAGCTAGGGTCGGCCTTTTGAACACCGGGGAGCTGTTTTTT. It encodes CASSLARVGLLNTGELFF. The full variable domain, its missing parts supplied by reference TRBV7-8 and TRBJ2-2, is GAGVSQSPRYKVAKRGQDVALRCDPISGHVSLFWYQQALGQGPEFLTYFQNEAQLDKSGLPSDRFFAERPEGSVSTLKIQRTQQEDSAVYLCASSLARVGLLNTGELFFGEGSRLTVL.

This chain connects TRBV6-1 to TRBJ2-3; 8 bases agree with TRBD2. The V gene's germline CDR1 is MNHNS and CDR2 SASEGT. The CDR3 sequence is 18 residues long. Trimming at V came to 2 bases and at J to 2 bases, leaving 12 bases not matched to a gene. For the CDR3, the DNA is TGTGCCAGCAGTGAACAACCAGCCGGGACTAGGAACACAGATACGCAGTATTTT. This codes for CASSEQPAGTRNTDTQYF.

The gene calls are TRBV19 and TRBJ1-1; D gene uncertain. This CDR3 spans 15 amino acids. V was cut by 5 bases and J by 2 bases, with 15 bases left in between. CDR1 is LNHDA and CDR2 is SQIVND in the germline V gene (reference sequence). CDR3 in amino acids: CASSERQAGNTEAFF. As DNA, the CDR3 is TGTGCCAGTAGTGAGCGGCAGGCGGGCAACACTGAAGCTTTCTTT.

This chain links TRBV19 with TRBJ1-5, with D perhaps matching TRBD1 (6 bases). The V end was cut by 3 bases, the J end by 3 bases, with 18 bases between. This CDR3 comprises 17 residues. Germline-derived CDR1 and CDR2 are LNHDA and SQIVND (reference sequence). CDR3 nucleotide sequence: TGTGCCAGTAGTATTGCTTTCGGGGGGCAGGACAATCAGCCCCAGCATTTT. Its translation: CASSIAFGGQDNQPQHF. Using reference TRBV19 and TRBJ1-5 for the parts outside the CDR3, the full variable domain is DGGITQSPKYLFRKEGQNVTLSCEQNLNHDAMYWYRQDPGQGLRLIYYSQIVNDFQKGDIAEGYSVSREKKESFPLTVTSAQKNPTAFYLCASSIAFGGQDNQPQHFGDGTRLSIL.

This rearrangement joins TRBV6-6 to TRBJ1-6; D ambiguous. The CDR3 contains 11 residues. V shed 6 bases and J shed 7 bases, with 4 bases lying between them. Germline CDR1 MNHNY, CDR2 SVGAGI (reference sequence). The CDR3 sequence: CASSLNSPLHF. CDR3 sequence (DNA): TGTGCCAGCAGCCTAAATTCACCCCTCCACTTT.

This clone was counted a few times. The genes are TRBV5-1 and TRBJ1-2; 9 bases agree with TRBD1. The CDR3 is 14 amino acids. Germline assignment: CDR1 SGHRS and CDR2 YFSETQ. V dropped 2 bases and J dropped 6; count of bases not matched to a gene: 5. In DNA form, the CDR3 reads TGCGCCAGCAGCTTAGCCGGGACAGGGAATGGCTACACCTTC. Amino acids: CASSLAGTGNGYTF.

The chain carries TRBV2 and TRBJ1-4; D ambiguous. With 3 bases removed from V and 2 bases from J, the gap between germline ends came to 7 bases. The CDR3 runs 14 residues. Germline V gives CDR1 SNHLY, CDR2 FYNNEI. The CDR3 nucleotides read TGTGCCAGCAGTGACAGGCCGACTAATGAAAAACTGTTTTTT. This sequence encodes CASSDRPTNEKLFF.

This chain links TRBV5-1 with TRBJ1-2; TRBD1 is a possible D gene (5 bases). The CDR3 has 15 amino acids. The germline CDR1 and CDR2 sequences are SGHRS and YFSETQ. V lost 1 base to trimming and J lost 2 bases, with 12 bases between them. CDR3 region: CASSLWWRDNYGYTF. The CDR3, as DNA: TGCGCCAGCAGCTTGTGGTGGCGGGACAACTATGGCTACACCTTC.

The chain couples TRBV2 to TRBJ1-3, with 8 bases aligning to TRBD1. Germline V gene lookup returns CDR1 SNHLY and CDR2 FYNNEI. The CDR3 length is 15 residues. J lost 4 bases, V lost 8 bases, and 10 bases had no gene match. The CDR3 nucleotides read TGTGCCAGCTCTCTTCGACAGGGGACAGGAAACACCATATATTTT. It encodes CASSLRQGTGNTIYF.

The chain is built from TRBV20-1 and TRBJ2-5; D is unresolved. Looked up from germline, CDR1 is DFQATT and CDR2 is SNEGSKA (reference sequence). Trimming removed 4 bases at V and 7 bases at J, with 10 bases between. This CDR3 spans 11 amino acids. In DNA form, the CDR3 reads TGCAGTGCTACGACCCGACCGACCCAGTACTTC. Translating gives CSATTRPTQYF.

The chain uses TRBV5-1 and TRBJ2-1; D perhaps matches TRBD1 (5 bases). CDR3 length: 14 amino acids. Germline V lookup: CDR1 SGHRS, CDR2 YFSETQ. Trimming left V 2 bases short and J 5 bases short, with 11 bases between. The CDR3 spells CASSFQGGDNEQFF. The CDR3 nucleotides read TGCGCCAGCAGCTTCCAGGGTGGGGACAATGAGCAGTTCTTC.

The chain recombines TRBV5-1 with TRBJ2-7; maybe TRBD2 (6 bases). From germline, CDR1 is SGHRS and CDR2 YFSETQ. V dropped 0 bases and J dropped 0 bases, with 16 bases sitting between them. The length of the CDR3 is 17 residues. CDR3 DNA: TGCGCCAGCAGCTTGGGCGAGGGGCGGGGTAGCTCCTACGAGCAGTACTTC. This sequence encodes CASSLGEGRGSSYEQYF.

This chain links TRBV4-3 with TRBJ2-3; D is perhaps TRBD2 (6 bases). Germline CDR1 reads LGHNA; CDR2 reads YSLEER. The CDR3 contains 14 residues. Trimming shortened V by 5 bases and J by 2 bases, and 11 bases separated the two germline ends. The CDR3 spells CASSTSPYTDTQYF. CDR3 sequence (DNA): TGCGCCAGCAGCACTAGCCCTTACACAGATACGCAGTATTTT.

This clone appeared once. The V call is TRBV19, the J call TRBJ1-5; TRBD1 aligns across 7 bases. CDR1 and CDR2 (germline): LNHDA, SQIVND (reference sequence). The CDR3 has 13 amino acids. The J segment lost 9 bases and the V segment lost 3 bases, leaving 5 bases of the junction unmatched. CDR3 region: CASSINRTGPQHF. The CDR3, as DNA: TGTGCCAGTAGTATTAATAGGACAGGGCCCCAGCATTTT.